This T cell receptor beta chain originates from a study of blood T cell repertoires in COVID-19. Overall study context: Nucleic acid was either cDNA or gDNA, and it came from T cells, B-cell-depleted T cells, or PBMCs.

The CDR3 runs 15 residues. V gave up 5 bases and J gave up 0 bases, with 10 bases separating them. CDR1 and CDR2 (germline): LNHDA, SQIVND (reference sequence). The table came from immunoSEQ multiplex PCR; TCRdb's copy has only in-frame clones and leaves some out. The table lists 300,000 or so clones, about 90% of them singletons, with approximately 5% in the top ten. Sequenced input: PBMCs or T cells enriched from blood (not recorded which). The chain couples TRBV19 to TRBJ1-4; no clear D. This receptor was taken from a woman in her thirties who had recovered from COVID-19. Written as DNA, the CDR3 is TGTGCCAGTAGTGGTAGAGGTTCAACTAATGAAAAACTGTTTTTT. Translation: CASSGRGSTNEKLFF. Looking up the rest from reference TRBV19 and TRBJ1-4 gives the full variable domain: DGGITQSPKYLFRKEGQNVTLSCEQNLNHDAMYWYRQDPGQGLRLIYYSQIVNDFQKGDIAEGYSVSREKKESFPLTVTSAQKNPTAFYLCASSGRGSTNEKLFFGSGTQLSVL.